These 6 T cell receptor beta chains share one sample of origin, sequenced in a study of molecular identifiers for immune sequencing clone quantification. TCRdb fed the PCR reads into MiXCR, producing one record per CDR3 protein. This repertoire shows approximately 500,000 distinct CDR3 sequences, about 26% found once; its top ten account for around 0.78%. The sequencing sample was made of naive CD8+ T cells from blood, with Jurkat cell RNA spiked in. Sample subset: FACS-sorted CD8+CD4-CCR7+CD45RA+ naive T cells. Every receptor here comes from a human donor in good health. Some libraries in this study had Jurkat cell RNA spiked in.

This clonotype was picked up a small number of times. The chain recombines TRBV4-3 with TRBJ2-1; TRBD2 agrees at 7 bases. Germline CDR1 LGHNA, CDR2 YSLEER. The CDR3 is made up of 16 amino acids. V shed 0 bases and J 8 bases; nucleotides not matched to a gene: 10. For the CDR3, the DNA is TGCGCCAGCAGCCAAGATCCAGCGGGATCGAGCTATGAGCAGTTCTTC. Its protein is CASSQDPAGSSYEQFF.

This clonotype was detected many times. This chain uses TRBV7-9 with TRBJ2-7; D possibly uses TRBD1 or TRBD2 (5 bases each). The CDR3 is 15 amino acids. V lost 2 bases and J lost 7, with 18 bases in between. Germline V gene data show CDR1 as SEHNR and CDR2 as FQNEAQ (reference sequence). CDR3 coding DNA: TGTGCCAGCAGCTTATTGGTCGGGGCCGTTTTGGAGCAGTACTTC. Its translation is CASSLLVGAVLEQYF.

This clonotype was observed a handful of times. This chain uses TRBV4-1 with TRBJ2-5, with D possibly matching TRBD1 (5 bases). CDR3 length: 14 amino acids. The V gene's germline CDR1 is MGHRA and CDR2 YSYEKL. V lost 1 base and J lost 0, with 6 bases in between. CDR3 in amino acids: CASSQGGNQETQYF. CDR3 bases: TGCGCCAGCAGCCAAGGGGGCAACCAAGAGACCCAGTACTTC.

V and J are TRBV19 and TRBJ2-7; D may be TRBD2 (6 bases). The V end was cut by 5 bases, the J end by 12 bases, with 20 bases between. The CDR3 is 13 residues long. CDR1 and CDR2 from the germline V gene are LNHDA and SQIVND (reference sequence). CDR3 in amino acids: CASSLSPGTGPYF. The CDR3 DNA sequence: TGTGCCAGTAGTCTAAGTCCCGGGACTGGCCCGTACTTC.

This clonotype has just a few counts. The gene calls are TRBV4-1 and TRBJ2-2, with 8 bases fitting TRBD2. CDR1 is MGHRA, CDR2 YSYEKL, per germline. With V trimmed by 0 bases and J by 4 bases, 7 bases remained unmatched. The CDR3 covers 17 residues. In nucleotides, the CDR3 is TGCGCCAGCAGCCAAGATAATAGCCTAGCGGGCACCGGGGAGCTGTTTTTT. Residues: CASSQDNSLAGTGELFF.

This rearrangement joins TRBV15 to TRBJ1-1; D not certain. The CDR3 runs 15 residues. Per the germline V gene, CDR1 is LNHNV and CDR2 is YYDKDF (reference sequence). V lost 0 bases to trimming and J lost 4 bases, with 12 bases between them. The CDR3 DNA reads as TGTGCCACCAGCAGAGATCATGGGTTGGGCACTGAAGCTTTCTTT. Protein: CATSRDHGLGTEAFF.